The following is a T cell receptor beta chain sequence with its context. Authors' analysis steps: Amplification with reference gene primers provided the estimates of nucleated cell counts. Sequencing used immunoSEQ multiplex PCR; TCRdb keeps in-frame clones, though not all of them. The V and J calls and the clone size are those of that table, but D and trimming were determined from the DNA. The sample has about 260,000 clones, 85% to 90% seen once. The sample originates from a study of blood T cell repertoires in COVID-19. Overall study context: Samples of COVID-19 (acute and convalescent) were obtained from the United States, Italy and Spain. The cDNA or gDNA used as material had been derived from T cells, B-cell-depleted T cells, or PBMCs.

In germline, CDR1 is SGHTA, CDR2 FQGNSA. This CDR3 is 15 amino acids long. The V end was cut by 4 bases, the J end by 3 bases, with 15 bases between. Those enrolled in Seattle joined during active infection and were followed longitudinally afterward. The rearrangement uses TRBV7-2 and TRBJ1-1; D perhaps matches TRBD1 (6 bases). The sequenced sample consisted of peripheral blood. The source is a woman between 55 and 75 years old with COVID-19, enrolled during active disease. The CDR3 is CASSWDNSAYTEAFF. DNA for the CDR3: TGTGCCAGCAGCTGGGACAATTCGGCCTACACTGAAGCTTTCTTT.